The clone carrying this T cell receptor beta chain was counted only a few times. Its cognate antigen is unknown. The CDR3 is made up of 15 amino acids. Germline V lookup: CDR1 LNHDA, CDR2 SQIVND (reference sequence). Deletions cut 3 bases from V and 4 bases from J, with 13 bases between. Template switching added a universal primer binding site, and final cDNA carried unique molecular identifiers. TCRdb fed the 5' RACE reads into MiXCR, producing one record per CDR3 protein. The data contain about 100,000 distinct CDR3 sequences, around 5.5% of them singletons. The data derive from a study of identical twins. Notes on the study in general: Models underestimated how often monozygotic twins shared out-of-frame TCR alpha.

The sample was memory T cells sorted from blood. The TCR sequence derives from a woman aged 50 to 60 in good health. The rearrangement uses TRBV19 and TRBJ1-3; D not resolved. The DNA for the CDR3 is TGTGCCAGTAGTATTTTGGGGATCTCCGGAAACACCATATATTTT. Its protein product is CASSILGISGNTIYF.